The next 26 T cell receptor beta chains were all read from a single sample in a study of T-cell memory formation after mild COVID-19. TCRdb fed the 5' RACE reads into MiXCR, producing one record per CDR3 protein. The repertoire holds roughly 200,000 distinct CDR3 sequences, with over 9% as singletons. Material: PBMCs or a T cell subset sorted from them (not recorded which). The receptors here all came from a man aged 18 to 30 who had mild COVID-19 (a few samples of this study predate the infection). Cell type and time point are not known.

This clonotype was observed many times. The V and J genes are TRBV20-1 and TRBJ1-6; tentatively, D is TRBD1 (5 bases). V shed 1 base and J shed 9 bases, with 10 bases lying between them. Germline lookup yields CDR1 DFQATT and CDR2 SNEGSKA (reference sequence). CDR3 length equals 13 residues. CDR3 region: CSARGGGSSPLHF. The CDR3 DNA is TGCAGTGCTAGAGGCGGGGGTAGTTCACCCCTCCACTTT.

This clonotype was counted ten times or more. The rearrangement links TRBV6-5 to TRBJ2-1, with a tentative D call TRBD2 (6 bases). CDR3 length: 14 amino acids. Trimming removed 8 bases from V and 0 bases from J, with 11 bases in between. The germline gives CDR1 MNHEY, CDR2 SVGAGI. For the CDR3, the DNA is TGTGCCAGCCAAGGAGGGATCTCCTACAATGAGCAGTTCTTC. It is translated as CASQGGISYNEQFF.

This clonotype was found many times. This chain joins TRBV5-1 and TRBJ2-7; the D is unclear. V dropped 0 bases and J dropped 1 base, with 11 bases sitting between them. The CDR3 has 15 amino acids. The V gene's germline CDR1 is SGHRS and CDR2 YFSETQ. In nucleotides, the CDR3 is TGCGCCAGCAGCTTGGTTGGTGGAAGATCCTACGAGCAGTACTTC. Translation gives CASSLVGGRSYEQYF.

V usage is TRBV4-3 and J usage is TRBJ2-3; TRBD1 or TRBD2 may be the D gene (5 bases each). The CDR3 contains 13 residues. Per germline, CDR1 LGHNA and CDR2 YSLEER. The ends were cut back, 3 bases at V and 3 bases at J, with 7 bases in the middle. This chain's CDR3 is CASSHGTTDTQYF. The CDR3 bases are TGCGCCAGCAGCCATGGGACGACAGATACGCAGTATTTT.

This sequence joins TRBV7-9 and TRBJ1-2; unclear D gene. The CDR3 sequence is 13 residues long. The V and J ends lost 6 bases and 6 bases respectively, with 14 bases between them. The germline V gene encodes CDR1 SEHNR and CDR2 FQNEAQ (reference sequence). The CDR3 region is CASRSGWEDGYTF. DNA of the CDR3: TGTGCCAGCAGGTCCGGGTGGGAAGATGGCTACACCTTC.

The chain carries TRBV5-1 and TRBJ2-7, with unresolved D. The length of the CDR3 is 14 residues. Deletions cut 5 bases from V and 4 bases from J, with 16 bases between. Germline V CDR1 and CDR2: SGHRS, YFSETQ. This CDR3 is CASSYSTSRYEQYF. The CDR3 nucleotides read TGCGCCAGCAGTTACAGTACCAGCCGTTACGAGCAGTACTTC.

This clonotype occurred a few times. The chain has TRBV7-3 and TRBJ1-2; TRBD1 agrees at 8 bases. V lost 5 bases and J lost 7; bases outside the gene matches: 9. This CDR3 is built from 14 residues. Germline assignment: CDR1 SGHTA and CDR2 FQGTGA. The CDR3 loop reads CASSQNAGGSGYTF. Here the CDR3 DNA reads TGTGCCAGCAGCCAAAACGCAGGGGGCTCTGGCTACACCTTC.

V usage is TRBV5-1 and J usage is TRBJ2-7; maybe TRBD2 (6 bases). Germline loops: CDR1 SGHRS, CDR2 YFSETQ. Trimming pared 2 bases from V and 3 bases from J, leaving 21 bases between. The CDR3 consists of 17 residues. CDR3 sequence (DNA): TGCGCCAGCAGCTTTTTATTGGGGGGAGGAAGAGGCTACGAGCAGTACTTC. Amino acids: CASSFLLGGGRGYEQYF.

In its sample, this clonotype was seen many times. The chain employs TRBV6-5 and TRBJ2-7, with 7 bases matching TRBD2. V lost 0 bases and J lost 4; bases outside the gene matches: 0. CDR3 length: 13 residues. CDR1 and CDR2 from the germline V gene are MNHEY and SVGAGI. CDR3 loop: CASSYSRGYEQYV. In DNA, the CDR3 is TGTGCCAGCAGTTACTCGCGGGGGTACGAGCAGTACGTC.

V and J are TRBV6-2 or TRBV6-3 and TRBJ2-7; D unresolved. In germline, CDR1 is MNHEY, CDR2 SVGEGT. Between the trimmed V and J ends, which lost 0 bases and 7 bases, there was a span of 10 bases. This CDR3 has 13 residues. The CDR3 DNA follows: TGTGCCAGCAGTTACTCGAATTGGGCTGAGCAGTACTTC. Translated, it gives CASSYSNWAEQYF.

The chain has TRBV4-2 and TRBJ1-2; D may be TRBD1 (6 bases). V was trimmed by 0 bases and J by 6 bases, leaving 14 bases between them. The CDR3 is 15 residues long. Germline values: CDR1 LGHNA, CDR2 YNFKEQ. CDR3 nucleotide sequence: TGTGCCAGCAGCCAAGATCACGGCAGGGGCAATGGCTACACCTTC. Its protein product is CASSQDHGRGNGYTF.

The chain joins TRBV4-2 to TRBJ2-3; D unresolved. The CDR3 consists of 14 residues. Germline CDR1 reads LGHNA; CDR2 reads YNFKEQ. V lost 0 bases and J 6 bases, leaving 10 bases between the germline ends. The DNA for the CDR3 is TGTGCCAGCAGCCAAGAAGCCAGTGTCGATACGCAGTATTTT. It is translated as CASSQEASVDTQYF.

This clonotype came up a few times. The chain uses TRBV11-1 and TRBJ2-2, with D tentatively TRBD1 (6 bases). Trimming took 2 bases from V and 5 from J, leaving 12 bases between them. This CDR3 region has 15 residues. From germline, CDR1 is SGHAT and CDR2 FQDESV (reference sequence). Here the CDR3 reads CASSLFQGWTGELFF. For the CDR3, the DNA is TGTGCCAGCAGCTTATTTCAGGGGTGGACCGGGGAGCTGTTTTTT.

This clonotype was picked up a small number of times. V and J are TRBV7-8 and TRBJ2-1; possible D gene TRBD2, 7 bases. V was shortened by 3 bases and J by 7 bases, with 13 bases between the two germline ends. Germline loops: CDR1 SGHVS, CDR2 FQNEAQ. CDR3 length equals 14 residues. CDR3 protein: CASSLLRGPNEQFF. The CDR3 DNA sequence: TGTGCCAGCAGCTTGCTGCGGGGGCCGAATGAGCAGTTCTTC.

This clonotype was observed a few times. V usage is TRBV7-2 and J usage is TRBJ2-2; no definite D call. This CDR3 spans 11 amino acids. V shed 5 bases and J shed 6 bases, with 4 bases lying between them. Germline V gene lookup returns CDR1 SGHTA and CDR2 FQGNSA. CDR3 sequence reads: CASSPAGELFF. CDR3 in DNA: TGTGCCAGCAGCCCAGCCGGGGAGCTGTTTTTT. Looking up the rest from reference TRBV7-2 and TRBJ2-2 gives the full variable domain: GAGVSQSPSNKVTEKGKDVELRCDPISGHTALYWYRQSLGQGLEFLIYFQGNSAPDKSGLPSDRFSAERTGGSVSTLTIQRTQQEDSAVYLCASSPAGELFFGEGSRLTVL.

The table lists this clonotype with many counts. V usage is TRBV7-8 and J usage is TRBJ2-5; 8 nucleotides match TRBD2. The germline V gene encodes CDR1 SGHVS and CDR2 FQNEAQ. Losses at the gene ends were 5 bases for V and 3 bases for J; bases not matched to a gene: 11. The CDR3 spans 16 residues. The CDR3: CASSPKRSSGKETQYF. Written as DNA, the CDR3 is TGTGCCAGCAGCCCTAAGCGGAGTAGCGGGAAAGAGACCCAGTACTTC.

V usage is TRBV24-1 and J usage is TRBJ1-1; 7 bases agree with TRBD1. The trim removed 7 bases at V and 11 bases at J, leaving 15 bases unmatched. The germline gives CDR1 KGHDR, CDR2 SFDVKD. The length of the CDR3 is 14 residues. For the CDR3, the DNA is TGTGCCACCAGATCAGGGGGAAGTCCTCGATTGGCTTTCTTT. It yields the protein CATRSGGSPRLAFF.

This clonotype was detected many times. This rearrangement joins TRBV9 to TRBJ2-2; TRBD2 agrees at 9 bases. J gave up 4 bases and V 4 bases, and 8 bases lay outside the gene matches. Per the germline V gene, CDR1 is SGDLS and CDR2 is YYNGEE. The CDR3 is 16 residues long. This chain's CDR3 is CASSNSAGGFTGELFF. The CDR3 DNA follows: TGTGCCAGCAGCAATTCAGCGGGGGGTTTCACCGGGGAGCTGTTTTTT.

Only a few counts were recorded for this clonotype. CDR3 sequence reads: CASSSGRGETQYF. The CDR3 nucleotides are TGTGCCAGCAGTTCCGGGCGAGGAGAGACCCAGTACTTC. The chain employs TRBV28 and TRBJ2-5; D unclear. Trimming left V 4 bases short and J 4 bases short, with 10 bases between. This CDR3 comprises 13 residues. CDR1 is MDHEN, CDR2 SYDVKM, per germline.

The chain combines TRBV18 with TRBJ2-1; D is uncertain. The CDR3 totals 13 residues. Trimming shortened V by 3 bases and J by 5 bases, and 8 bases separated the two germline ends. Germline CDR1 and CDR2: KGHSH and LQKENI. CDR3 DNA: TGTGCCAGCTCACCCATTATAAACAATGAGCAGTTCTTC. It yields the protein CASSPIINNEQFF.

This clonotype appeared a few times. This chain connects TRBV5-6 to TRBJ1-1; the D is unclear. Trimming took off 1 base at V and 10 bases at J, with 11 bases between the two ends. CDR1 and CDR2 from the germline V gene are SGHDT and YYEEEE. CDR3 size: 12 residues. The CDR3 DNA follows: TGTGCCAGCAGCTTGACGTTTAGTTTAGCTTTCTTT. It encodes CASSLTFSLAFF.

This clonotype was observed a few times. This chain connects TRBV20-1 to TRBJ2-3; 10 nucleotides match TRBD1. After removal of 6 bases from V and 3 bases from J, the junction contained 6 bases not matched to a gene. This CDR3 is 14 amino acids long. Germline CDR1 DFQATT, CDR2 SNEGSKA (reference sequence). CDR3 protein: CSAIEGQGTDTQYF. The CDR3, as DNA: TGCAGTGCCATAGAGGGACAGGGGACAGATACGCAGTATTTT.

This clonotype was counted many times. V usage is TRBV7-2 and J usage is TRBJ2-3, with 7 bases that match TRBD1. There are 15 residues in the CDR3. V lost 2 bases to trimming and J lost 4 bases; unmatched junction nucleotides: 6. The germline V gene has CDR1 SGHTA and CDR2 FQGNSA. CDR3 sequence (DNA): TGTGCCAGCAGCTTAACAGGGGACCGATCAGATACGCAGTATTTT. It encodes CASSLTGDRSDTQYF.

The chain has TRBV4-2 and TRBJ2-5; D assignment may be TRBD1 or TRBD2 (6 bases each). The V and J ends lost 5 bases and 5 bases respectively, with 15 bases between them. The CDR3 consists of 14 residues. The germline V gene has CDR1 LGHNA and CDR2 YNFKEQ. The CDR3 DNA sequence: TGTGCCAGCAGCGGGGGGCTCCTGGGGGAGACCCAGTACTTC. Translating it yields CASSGGLLGETQYF.

The chain combines TRBV11-3 with TRBJ2-2; D not certain. V lost 6 bases and J lost 4, with 9 bases in between. CDR1 is SGHNT and CDR2 is YENEEA in the germline V gene. This CDR3 has 13 residues. The CDR3 nucleotides read TGTGCCAGCAGTGACACGACCACCGGGGAGCTGTTTTTT. It translates to CASSDTTTGELFF.

This clonotype was observed a few times. The gene calls are TRBV5-1 and TRBJ1-3, with 7 positions matching TRBD1. The CDR3 has 14 amino acids. Trimming cost V 4 bases and J 4 bases; bases outside gene matches: 5. Looked up from germline, CDR1 is SGHRS and CDR2 is YFSETQ. CDR3 in amino acids: CASSTRGSGNTIYF. The CDR3 DNA is TGCGCCAGCAGCACCAGGGGGTCCGGAAACACCATATATTTT.